A selection of T cell receptor beta chains follows, all from one sample in a study of cytomegalovirus exposure and HLA in healthy donors. Some clones are missing from TCRdb's copy, which holds only in-frame ones; the method was immunoSEQ multiplex PCR. The sample lists roughly 120,000 clones; 80% were seen once. The sequenced sample consisted of PBMCs. These receptors were taken from a male donor in good health and CMV-seronegative. Both conserved end residues are part of each CDR3. Each record gives: V gene, J gene, D gene, clone size, CDR3 DNA, CDR3 protein. The D gene is left open where the match is weak. Not every row has a clone size; where given, it reads once, few, many or a size class.

v_gene: TRBV7-9; j_gene: TRBJ1-2; d_gene: TRBD1; abundance: .; CDR3nt: TGTTCCAGCAGCCCCCTAGGGGGCGGCTATGGCTACACCTTC; CDR3aa: CSSSPLGGGYGYTF
v_gene: TRBV5-1; j_gene: TRBJ2-2; d_gene: .; abundance: .; CDR3nt: TGCGCCAGCAGCTTGGATGGGGGGTTCGGTGCCGGGGAGCTGTTTTTT; CDR3aa: CASSLDGGFGAGELFF
v_gene: TRBV15; j_gene: TRBJ1-2; d_gene: TRBD1; abundance: .; CDR3nt: TGTGCCACCAGCGAAACCAGGGGGCGCGATGGCTACACCTTC; CDR3aa: CATSETRGRDGYTF
v_gene: TRBV5-1; j_gene: TRBJ1-1; d_gene: .; abundance: .; CDR3nt: TGCGCCAGCAGCTCAGGGGCCACTGAAGCTTTCTTT; CDR3aa: CASSSGATEAFF
v_gene: TRBV6-6; j_gene: TRBJ1-3; d_gene: .; abundance: .; CDR3nt: TGTGCCAGCATTTCGGGGATGCGAAACACCATATATTTT; CDR3aa: CASISGMRNTIYF
v_gene: TRBV7-6; j_gene: TRBJ2-1; d_gene: .; abundance: .; CDR3nt: TGTGCCAGCAGCTCCGCGCCGGTCCTCCGGGACTCTGAGCAGTTCTTC; CDR3aa: CASSSAPVLRDSEQFF
v_gene: TRBV18; j_gene: TRBJ2-7; d_gene: .; abundance: .; CDR3nt: TGTGCCAGCTCACAGTCGCAGGGTCTCAACGAGCAGTACTTC; CDR3aa: CASSQSQGLNEQYF
v_gene: TRBV27; j_gene: TRBJ1-5; d_gene: .; abundance: few; CDR3nt: TGTGCCAGCAGCTCGGGTCTTAGCAATCAGCCCCAGCATTTT; CDR3aa: CASSSGLSNQPQHF
v_gene: TRBV30; j_gene: TRBJ1-5; d_gene: .; abundance: .; CDR3nt: TGTGCCTGGAGACAGCAATCGGATCAGCCCCAGCATTTT; CDR3aa: CAWRQQSDQPQHF
v_gene: TRBV9; j_gene: TRBJ2-6; d_gene: .; abundance: .; CDR3nt: TGTGCCAGCCTGGACAGACGCTCTGGGGCCAACGTCCTGACTTTC; CDR3aa: CASLDRRSGANVLTF
v_gene: TRBV5-1; j_gene: TRBJ2-2; d_gene: TRBD1; abundance: .; CDR3nt: TGCGCCAGCAGCGCCGGGACAGACTATACGAACACCGGGGAGCTGTTTTTT; CDR3aa: CASSAGTDYTNTGELFF
v_gene: TRBV4-2; j_gene: TRBJ1-3; d_gene: .; abundance: once; CDR3nt: TGTGCCAGCAGCCAGGAACCCCCGGGACATTCTGGAAACACCATATATTTT; CDR3aa: CASSQEPPGHSGNTIYF
v_gene: TRBV6-5; j_gene: TRBJ1-3; d_gene: .; abundance: .; CDR3nt: TGTGCCAGCAGTTACTCTTCCGGGGCTGGAAACACCATATATTTT; CDR3aa: CASSYSSGAGNTIYF
v_gene: TRBV30; j_gene: TRBJ2-7; d_gene: .; abundance: .; CDR3nt: TGTGCCTGGAACCCTGACAGTATCTCCTACGAGCAGTACTTC; CDR3aa: CAWNPDSISYEQYF
v_gene: TRBV30; j_gene: TRBJ1-4; d_gene: .; abundance: .; CDR3nt: TGTGCCGCAAGAGGGGAAAAACTGTTTTTT; CDR3aa: CAARGEKLFF
v_gene: TRBV5-4; j_gene: TRBJ2-1; d_gene: TRBD2; abundance: once; CDR3nt: TGTGCCAGCAGCTTTGTCCAGGGACTACCTTACAATGAGCAGTTCTTC; CDR3aa: CASSFVQGLPYNEQFF
v_gene: TRBV5-4; j_gene: TRBJ2-7; d_gene: TRBD1; abundance: .; CDR3nt: TGTGCCAGCAGTAGGGACAGACACGAGCAGTACTTC; CDR3aa: CASSRDRHEQYF
v_gene: TRBV5-1; j_gene: TRBJ1-6; d_gene: .; abundance: .; CDR3nt: TGCGCCAGCAGCTTGGAGCGGGCTGCGGCCGGTTCACCCCTCCACTTT; CDR3aa: CASSLERAAAGSPLHF
v_gene: TRBV27; j_gene: TRBJ2-1; d_gene: TRBD1; abundance: once; CDR3nt: TGTGCCAGCGGACGAGGGGGCGCCTACAATGAGCAGTTCTTC; CDR3aa: CASGRGGAYNEQFF
v_gene: TRBV5-4; j_gene: TRBJ2-3; d_gene: .; abundance: .; CDR3nt: TGTGCCAGCAGCCCGGGACACAGCACAGATACGCAGTATTTT; CDR3aa: CASSPGHSTDTQYF
v_gene: TRBV6-1; j_gene: TRBJ1-2; d_gene: .; abundance: .; CDR3nt: TGTGCCAGCAGTGAAACAGCTACCTATGGCTACACCTTC; CDR3aa: CASSETATYGYTF
v_gene: TRBV11-2; j_gene: TRBJ2-5; d_gene: .; abundance: .; CDR3nt: TGTGCCAGCAGCTTAGGGTGGCGGCCCCTCCAGCAGTACTTC; CDR3aa: CASSLGWRPLQQYF
v_gene: TRBV6-1; j_gene: TRBJ2-6; d_gene: .; abundance: once; CDR3nt: TGTGCCAGCAGTGGCCGGGGACAAATCTCTGGGGCCAACGGCCTGACTTTC; CDR3aa: CASSGRGQISGANGLTF
v_gene: TRBV4-2; j_gene: TRBJ2-4; d_gene: .; abundance: .; CDR3nt: TGTGCCAGCAGCCAAGCTCTCCAACAGGGGGCGCCGCGGGGGGACATTCAGTACTTC; CDR3aa: CASSQALQQGAPRGDIQYF
v_gene: TRBV4-2; j_gene: TRBJ1-6; d_gene: TRBD1; abundance: .; CDR3nt: TGTGCCAGCAGCGTCCGCCCGGGACAGAATTCACCCCTCCACTTT; CDR3aa: CASSVRPGQNSPLHF
v_gene: TRBV5-6; j_gene: TRBJ1-5; d_gene: .; abundance: few; CDR3nt: TGTGCCAGCAGCTTGATAAATCAGCCCCAGCATTTT; CDR3aa: CASSLINQPQHF
v_gene: TRBV5-1; j_gene: TRBJ1-4; d_gene: TRBD1; abundance: .; CDR3nt: TGCGCCAGCAGCTTGGGGACAGGGGTCTATGATGAAAAACTGTTTTTT; CDR3aa: CASSLGTGVYDEKLFF
v_gene: TRBV9; j_gene: TRBJ2-5; d_gene: TRBD1; abundance: once; CDR3nt: TGTGCCAGCAGCGTATGGGACAGCCAAGAGACCCAGTACTTC; CDR3aa: CASSVWDSQETQYF
v_gene: TRBV19; j_gene: TRBJ1-6; d_gene: TRBD1; abundance: .; CDR3nt: TGTGCCAGTAGTGTGAACAGGGGATCACCCCTCCACTTT; CDR3aa: CASSVNRGSPLHF
v_gene: TRBV30; j_gene: TRBJ2-3; d_gene: .; abundance: .; CDR3nt: TGTGCCTGGAGTGTGGGAGCGGGTACGCAGTATTTT; CDR3aa: CAWSVGAGTQYF
v_gene: TRBV4-2; j_gene: TRBJ1-4; d_gene: .; abundance: .; CDR3nt: TGTGCCAGCAGCCAACGAGGAAATGAAAAACTGTTTTTT; CDR3aa: CASSQRGNEKLFF
v_gene: TRBV28; j_gene: TRBJ2-5; d_gene: .; abundance: .; CDR3nt: TGTGCCAGCACCACGATTGACGCGGGGATGGAGACCCAGTACTTC; CDR3aa: CASTTIDAGMETQYF
v_gene: TRBV27; j_gene: TRBJ1-3; d_gene: .; abundance: .; CDR3nt: TGTGCCAGCAGTTTAAACGGGGTCCAGGCTGGAAACACCATATATTTT; CDR3aa: CASSLNGVQAGNTIYF
v_gene: TRBV7-2; j_gene: TRBJ1-1; d_gene: .; abundance: .; CDR3nt: TGTGCCAGCAGTTTTCAGGGGACCATGAACACTGAAGCTTTCTTT; CDR3aa: CASSFQGTMNTEAFF
v_gene: TRBV6-1; j_gene: TRBJ1-2; d_gene: TRBD1; abundance: .; CDR3nt: TGTGCCAGCAGGGGACAGGGACCGGGGCTCTATGGCTACACCTTC; CDR3aa: CASRGQGPGLYGYTF
v_gene: TRBV11-3; j_gene: TRBJ2-1; d_gene: .; abundance: few; CDR3nt: TGTGCCAGCAGCCCGACTAGGGAAGGTCATGAGCAGTTCTTC; CDR3aa: CASSPTREGHEQFF
v_gene: TRBV28; j_gene: TRBJ2-1; d_gene: .; abundance: .; CDR3nt: TGTGCCAGCAGTTTGCCGCGTTCCTACAATGAGCAGTTCTTC; CDR3aa: CASSLPRSYNEQFF
v_gene: TRBV7-6; j_gene: TRBJ2-3; d_gene: .; abundance: .; CDR3nt: TGTGCCAGCAGCCAGACACGGGATTGGACAGATACGCAGTATTTT; CDR3aa: CASSQTRDWTDTQYF
v_gene: TRBV7-2; j_gene: TRBJ1-2; d_gene: .; abundance: .; CDR3nt: TGTGCCAGCAGCTTAGGTCTTCTCCTACCGGGCTACACCTTC; CDR3aa: CASSLGLLLPGYTF
v_gene: TRBV5-8; j_gene: TRBJ1-5; d_gene: .; abundance: .; CDR3nt: TGTGCCAGCAGCTTAGCGGGGGGAGCAGACCAGCCCCAGCATTTT; CDR3aa: CASSLAGGADQPQHF
v_gene: TRBV28; j_gene: TRBJ1-2; d_gene: .; abundance: .; CDR3nt: TGTGCCAGCAGTTTTTCGGGGGGCGGAGATGGCTACACCTTC; CDR3aa: CASSFSGGGDGYTF
v_gene: TRBV2; j_gene: TRBJ1-2; d_gene: .; abundance: .; CDR3nt: TGTGCCAGCCGGGAAAGCGTCCGAGCGGGGGGCGGGGGCTACACCTTC; CDR3aa: CASRESVRAGGGGYTF